A single sample is the source of the 14 T cell receptor beta chains below, sequenced in a study of blood T cell repertoires in COVID-19. Clones were sequenced by immunoSEQ multiplex PCR, and TCRdb holds only the in-frame ones, with some missing. The sample lists approximately 100,000 clones, roughly 85% occurring once. The sample consisted of peripheral blood. The receptors originated from a woman between 65 and 79 years old with active or convalescent COVID-19.

The rearrangement links TRBV27 to TRBJ2-3; no firm D call. The CDR3 sequence is 13 residues long. V was shortened by 3 bases and J by 6 bases, with 10 bases between the two germline ends. Germline CDR1 and CDR2: MNHEY and SMNVEV (reference sequence). This CDR3 is CASSFDSEDTQYF. CDR3 sequence (DNA): TGTGCCAGCAGTTTTGACTCCGAGGATACGCAGTATTTT.

V gene TRBV6-1 combines with J gene TRBJ1-4, with D unresolved. V gave up 2 bases and J gave up 8 bases, with 6 bases separating them. The germline gives CDR1 MNHNS, CDR2 SASEGT. This CDR3 region has 12 residues. The CDR3 coding sequence is TGTGCCAGCAGTGAAACGAGGGAAAAACTGTTTTTT. The encoded protein is CASSETREKLFF.

This clone has a single count. The rearrangement joins TRBV27 to TRBJ2-1; TRBD2 matches 13 bases. Trimming cost V 7 bases and J 5 bases; bases outside gene matches: 5. Germline CDR1 MNHEY, CDR2 SMNVEV (reference sequence). The CDR3 covers 15 residues. This CDR3 reads CASNLLAGGNNEQFF. In DNA form, the CDR3 reads TGTGCCAGCAACTTACTAGCGGGAGGGAACAATGAGCAGTTCTTC.

Notes on this clone: One end of the junction varies from germline; a read error may be responsible. The gene calls are TRBV7-7 and TRBJ2-2, with D tentatively TRBD1 (6 bases). CDR1 and CDR2 (germline): SSHAT, FNYEAQ (reference sequence). This CDR3 contains 15 residues. CDR3 DNA sequence: TGTGCTAGCAGTCCCAGTCCAGGGGAAACCGGGGAGCTGTTTTTT. Translation: CASSPSPGETGELFF.

This clone was counted a few times. J is TRBJ1-5 and V is TRBV2; TRBD1 matches at 11 bases. J gave up 7 bases and V 3 bases, and 11 bases lay outside the gene matches. Germline CDR1 is SNHLY and CDR2 is FYNNEI. The CDR3 runs to 17 residues. The CDR3: CASSDRDRGFFGQPQHF. CDR3 DNA sequence: TGTGCCAGCAGTGATCGGGACAGGGGGTTCTTTGGACAGCCCCAGCATTTT.

The CDR3 here is CASSTQGYEQYF. CDR3 nucleotides: TGTGCCAGCAGCACTCAGGGCTACGAGCAGTACTTC. The V and J genes are TRBV5-4 and TRBJ2-7, with D perhaps TRBD1 (5 bases). The germline V and J ends were trimmed by 4 bases and 3 bases, with 8 bases remaining between them. CDR1 SGHNT and CDR2 YYREEE come from the germline V gene (reference sequence). This CDR3 region has 12 residues.

The V gene is TRBV7-8, the J gene TRBJ2-7; 11 bases match TRBD2. Trimming took 2 bases from V and 2 from J; bases not matched to a gene: 5. Germline lookup yields CDR1 SGHVS and CDR2 FQNEAQ. The CDR3 totals 16 residues. CDR3 in amino acids: CASSLLLAGVPYEQYF. CDR3 DNA sequence: TGTGCCAGCAGCTTATTACTAGCGGGAGTCCCCTACGAGCAGTACTTC.

This clone was seen only a few times. The V gene is TRBV20-1, the J gene TRBJ2-2; 7 bases map to TRBD1. V shed 3 bases and J 7 bases; nucleotides not matched to a gene: 5. Germline loops: CDR1 DFQATT, CDR2 SNEGSKA (reference sequence). The CDR3 runs 13 residues. DNA of the CDR3: TGCAGTGCTAGTACAGGGGCTAACGGGGAGCTGTTTTTT. Amino acid sequence: CSASTGANGELFF.

The genes are TRBV27 and TRBJ2-7; 8 bases line up with TRBD1. With 4 bases clipped from V and 1 base from J, the junction kept 6 bases outside the gene matches. CDR3 length: 15 residues. Germline lookup yields CDR1 MNHEY and CDR2 SMNVEV (reference sequence). Here the CDR3 DNA reads TGTGCCAGCAGTTCTCGCCACAGGGGGTCCTACGAGCAGTACTTC. It encodes CASSSRHRGSYEQYF.

The rearrangement links TRBV7-9 to TRBJ2-7; 8 bases match TRBD1. There are 13 residues in the CDR3. V was pared by 1 base and J by 6 bases, with 2 bases of the junction left unmatched. Germline V CDR1 and CDR2: SEHNR, FQNEAQ (reference sequence). The CDR3 loop reads CASSLGTGLEQYF. The CDR3 DNA reads TGTGCCAGCAGCTTAGGGACAGGGCTCGAGCAGTACTTC.

The V and J genes are TRBV19 and TRBJ1-1; 7 nucleotides align to TRBD1. Germline CDR1 reads LNHDA; CDR2 reads SQIVND (reference sequence). V shed 1 base, J shed 5 bases, and the junction held 4 bases outside the gene matches. The length of the CDR3 is 14 residues. CDR3 amino acids: CASSIARGRTEAFF. Here the CDR3 DNA reads TGTGCCAGTAGTATAGCAAGGGGGCGGACTGAAGCTTTCTTT.

This clone has a single count. The chain employs TRBV6-2 or TRBV6-3 and TRBJ2-7; D is undetermined. This CDR3 has 13 residues. V was cut by 3 bases and J by 5 bases, with 11 bases left in between. Per the germline V gene, CDR1 is MNHEY and CDR2 is SVGEGT. In nucleotides, the CDR3 is TGTGCCAGCAGTTATGGGCCCGCGAACGAGCAGTACTTC. This gives the protein CASSYGPANEQYF.

The rearrangement links TRBV2 to TRBJ1-1; 8 bases line up with TRBD1. CDR1 and CDR2 (germline): SNHLY, FYNNEI. The CDR3 contains 13 residues. V lost 9 bases and J lost 4; bases outside the gene matches: 7. The DNA of the CDR3 is TGTGCCAGTTTGGACAGGGCCACCACTGAAGCTTTCTTT. Protein product: CASLDRATTEAFF.

The chain joins TRBV5-1 to TRBJ1-4; 8 bases match TRBD1. Losses at the gene ends were 0 bases for V and 7 bases for J; bases not matched to a gene: 5. Germline CDR1 SGHRS, CDR2 YFSETQ. CDR3 length: 15 amino acids. The CDR3 DNA reads TGCGCCAGCAGCTTGGGGGGTGACAGGGGTGAAAAACTGTTTTTT. Protein: CASSLGGDRGEKLFF.